Each of the 24 T cell receptor beta chains below was sequenced from the same sample in a study of blood T cell repertoires in COVID-19. Clones were sequenced by immunoSEQ multiplex PCR, and TCRdb holds only the in-frame ones, with some missing. Of some 200,000 clones detected, approximately 83% appear once; the ten largest clones hold 3% to 3.5%. Input material: peripheral blood. The receptors derive from a woman aged 30 to 39 who had recovered from COVID-19.

The V and J genes are TRBV4-2 and TRBJ1-6, with 10 bases aligning to TRBD1. The CDR3 contains 19 residues. Trimming took 0 bases from V and 8 from J; bases not matched to a gene: 13. Per germline, CDR1 LGHNA and CDR2 YNFKEQ. The CDR3 here is CASSQEPTRQGAIYSPLHF. CDR3 DNA sequence: TGTGCCAGCAGCCAAGAACCTACTAGACAGGGGGCAATCTATTCACCCCTCCACTTT.

CDR3 sequence: CASSKKGLAGEREQYF. CDR3 nucleotides: TGTGCCAGCAGCAAAAAGGGCCTAGCGGGAGAACGAGAGCAGTACTTC. This sequence joins TRBV21-1 and TRBJ2-7; the D call in the table, TRBD2, was not verified against the DNA. TRBV21-1 is deemed a pseudogene. CDR3 size: 16 residues.

This clone appeared once. This rearrangement joins TRBV2 to TRBJ2-1, with 9 bases identical to TRBD1. Germline V lookup: CDR1 SNHLY, CDR2 FYNNEI. This CDR3 is 14 amino acids long. V trimming: 10 bases; J trimming: 8 bases; junction bases outside the gene matches: 12. The CDR3 region is CATSPGQGYDEQFF. In DNA, the CDR3 is TGTGCCACCTCGCCGGGACAGGGTTACGATGAGCAGTTCTTC.

The V and J genes are TRBV15 and TRBJ1-1; D is unresolved. Germline-derived CDR1 and CDR2 are LNHNV and YYDKDF (reference sequence). Trimming stripped 2 bases from V and 4 bases from J, with 14 bases between. This CDR3 contains 15 residues. The CDR3 nucleotides are TGTGCCACCAGCAGACTGAATGGAAGGAGCACTGAAGCTTTCTTT. Its translation is CATSRLNGRSTEAFF.

The CDR3 loop reads CSARATGELFF. The CDR3 DNA sequence: TGCAGTGCTAGGGCGACGGGAGAGCTGTTTTTT. This chain joins TRBV20-1 and TRBJ2-2; tentatively, D is TRBD2 (5 bases). With 3 bases removed from V and 11 bases from J, the gap between germline ends came to 10 bases. Germline assignment: CDR1 DFQATT and CDR2 SNEGSKA (reference sequence). The CDR3 extends over 11 amino acids.

This chain connects TRBV28 to TRBJ2-5, with D perhaps TRBD1 (7 bases). V was cut by 2 bases and J by 13 bases, with 17 bases left in between. The CDR3 is made up of 13 amino acids. Per germline, CDR1 MDHEN and CDR2 SYDVKM. CDR3 amino acids: CASSLTGGRGAYF. Here the CDR3 DNA reads TGTGCCAGCAGTTTAACTGGGGGCAGGGGGGCGTACTTC. The variable domain in full, completed from reference TRBV28 and TRBJ2-5, reads DVKVTQSSRYLVKRTGEKVFLECVQDMDHENMFWYRQDPGLGLRLIYFSYDVKMKEKGDIPEGYSVSREKKERFSLILESASTNQTSMYLCASSLTGGRGAYFGPGTRLLVL.

The chain combines TRBV28 with TRBJ2-3, with 7 positions matching TRBD2. Germline V lookup: CDR1 MDHEN, CDR2 SYDVKM. The CDR3 extends over 17 amino acids. V lost 4 bases and J lost 1; bases outside the gene matches: 11. The CDR3 DNA sequence: TGTGCCAGCAGTTCCCCCTCCGGACTAGTGGGCACAGATACGCAGTATTTT. It codes for CASSSPSGLVGTDTQYF.

The rearrangement joins TRBV4-1 to TRBJ1-2; the D is unclear. CDR3 length: 15 amino acids. In germline, CDR1 is MGHRA, CDR2 YSYEKL. The V end lost 0 bases, the J end lost 6 bases, and 14 bases lay between the germline ends. This chain's CDR3 is CASSQDPRGRDGYTF. CDR3 nucleotides: TGCGCCAGCAGCCAAGATCCGCGAGGGAGAGATGGCTACACCTTC.

The CDR3 protein is CASSIGVRNIQYF. CDR3 DNA sequence: TGTGCCAGTAGTATAGGTGTCAGAAACATTCAGTACTTC. This chain links TRBV19 with TRBJ2-4; no definite D call. Germline V gives CDR1 LNHDA, CDR2 SQIVND (reference sequence). V lost 1 base and J lost 6, with 7 bases in between. This CDR3 comprises 13 residues.

V and J are TRBV7-9 and TRBJ2-7; D perhaps matches TRBD2 (5 bases). Germline V gene sequence: CDR1 SEHNR, CDR2 FQNEAQ (reference sequence). The CDR3 is 14 amino acids. Trimming took 5 bases from V and 0 from J, leaving 11 bases between them. Written as DNA, the CDR3 is TGTGCCAGCAGCCCGCCGGGATACTCCTACGAGCAGTACTTC. Amino acid sequence: CASSPPGYSYEQYF.

The chain joins TRBV19 to TRBJ2-4; 10 nucleotides line up with TRBD1. Germline loops: CDR1 LNHDA, CDR2 SQIVND (reference sequence). The V gene end was trimmed by 7 bases and the J gene end by 7 bases; junction bases not matched to a gene: 4. The CDR3 runs 13 residues. CDR3 residues: CASKGTGVNIQYF. The DNA of the CDR3 is TGTGCCAGTAAGGGGACAGGGGTGAACATTCAGTACTTC.

This clone came up once. The chain joins TRBV6-5 to TRBJ2-1; no clear D. The V and J ends lost 4 bases and 7 bases respectively, with 8 bases between them. The CDR3 contains 12 residues. Germline-derived CDR1 and CDR2 are MNHEY and SVGAGI. CDR3 sequence: CASSFPDNEQFF. CDR3 in DNA: TGTGCCAGCAGTTTTCCAGATAATGAGCAGTTCTTC.

This chain links TRBV21-1 with TRBJ2-2; TRBD2 reflects the table's D call only, with no check against the DNA. TRBV21-1 is a pseudogene locus. The CDR3 spans 14 residues. For the CDR3, the DNA is TGTGCCAGCCGAGAGGGCGGCTCCACCGGGGAGCTGTTTTTT. This gives the protein CASREGGSTGELFF.

V and J are TRBV7-3 and TRBJ2-1; weak D call: TRBD2 (5 bases). Germline lookup yields CDR1 SGHTA and CDR2 FQGTGA. Trimming took off 2 bases at V and 13 bases at J, with 12 bases between the two ends. The CDR3 loop spans 12 amino acids. As DNA, the CDR3 is TGTGCCAGCAGCTTATACGAGGGAACCCAGTTCTTC. Its protein product is CASSLYEGTQFF.

This sequence joins TRBV28 and TRBJ1-3; no firm D call. With 7 bases removed from V and 10 bases from J, the gap between germline ends came to 11 bases. Germline V gene data show CDR1 as MDHEN and CDR2 as SYDVKM. This CDR3 has 11 amino acids. CDR3 amino acids: CASMGSGTIYF. CDR3 DNA: TGTGCCAGCATGGGGAGCGGGACCATATATTTT. Complete variable domain (other parts from reference TRBV28 and TRBJ1-3): DVKVTQSSRYLVKRTGEKVFLECVQDMDHENMFWYRQDPGLGLRLIYFSYDVKMKEKGDIPEGYSVSREKKERFSLILESASTNQTSMYLCASMGSGTIYFGEGSWLTVV.

V usage is TRBV27 and J usage is TRBJ2-6, with 8 bases aligning to TRBD1. V shed 6 bases and J 1 base; nucleotides not matched to a gene: 8. Germline loops: CDR1 MNHEY, CDR2 SMNVEV (reference sequence). CDR3 length equals 17 residues. CDR3 sequence: CASRNIQGASGANVLTF. CDR3 nucleotides: TGTGCCAGCAGGAATATCCAGGGGGCATCTGGGGCCAACGTCCTGACTTTC.

The chain uses TRBV30 and TRBJ1-2, with 7 bases fitting TRBD1. The V and J ends lost 0 bases and 11 bases, in that order; junction bases with no gene match: 15. The CDR3 totals 15 residues. Germline assignment: CDR1 GTSNPN and CDR2 SVGIG (reference sequence). In DNA form, the CDR3 reads TGTGCCTGGAGTGTATCGGCCGGGGACAGCTACCTTTACACCTTC. Encoded protein: CAWSVSAGDSYLYTF.

The chain joins TRBV6-6 to TRBJ2-2, with 8 bases identical to TRBD2. The germline V gene has CDR1 MNHNY and CDR2 SVGAGI (reference sequence). CDR3 size: 16 residues. V lost 6 bases, J lost 0 bases, and 6 bases stayed unmatched. DNA for the CDR3: TGTGCCAGCAGGAATATAGCGGGGCCGAACACCGGGGAGCTGTTTTTT. Translated, it gives CASRNIAGPNTGELFF.

The J gene is TRBJ2-7, the V gene TRBV25-1; TRBD1 matches at 9 bases. The CDR3 sequence is 14 residues long. V shed 3 bases and J 5 bases; nucleotides not matched to a gene: 5. Germline CDR1 is MGHDK and CDR2 is SYGVNS. As DNA, the CDR3 is TGTGCCAGCAGTGAGGGGACAGGGCTGCACGAGCAGTACTTC. This encodes CASSEGTGLHEQYF.

This rearrangement joins TRBV9 to TRBJ1-1; 9 bases are shared with TRBD1. Germline trimming cut 5 bases from V and 3 bases from J; bases unmatched to any gene: 14. This CDR3 is 17 amino acids long. CDR1 SGDLS and CDR2 YYNGEE come from the germline V gene. CDR3 in amino acids: CASRPTGGAWWDTEAFF. Here the CDR3 DNA reads TGTGCCAGCAGGCCAACAGGGGGCGCATGGTGGGACACTGAAGCTTTCTTT.

The rearrangement joins TRBV6-6 to TRBJ2-7; 7 bases line up with TRBD1. The germline gives CDR1 MNHNY, CDR2 SVGAGI (reference sequence). CDR3 length equals 13 residues. Trimming cost V 10 bases and J 0 bases; bases outside gene matches: 6. This CDR3 is CATIDRVSYEQYF. Here the CDR3 DNA reads TGTGCCACCATTGACAGGGTCTCCTACGAGCAGTACTTC.

The chain uses TRBV27 and TRBJ2-7; 7 nucleotides agree with TRBD1. After removal of 5 bases from V and 3 bases from J, the junction contained 7 bases not matched to a gene. The germline V gene has CDR1 MNHEY and CDR2 SMNVEV (reference sequence). CDR3 size: 14 residues. In nucleotides, the CDR3 is TGTGCCAGCAGTCCCCAGGGGGTATTCTACGAGCAGTACTTC. Translation: CASSPQGVFYEQYF.

In its sample, this clone was seen a few times. The V call is TRBV2, the J call TRBJ1-1, with 8 bases matching TRBD1. V trimming: 8 bases; J trimming: 11 bases; junction bases outside the gene matches: 10. Germline V gene data show CDR1 as SNHLY and CDR2 as FYNNEI. The CDR3 runs to 12 residues. The DNA for the CDR3 is TGTGCCAGCCCCCAGGTCCAGGGGGCCGCTTTCTTT. Amino acid sequence: CASPQVQGAAFF.

V usage is TRBV4-1 and J usage is TRBJ1-1, with TRBD1 as a possible D gene (5 bases). The length of the CDR3 is 13 residues. The ends were cut back, 4 bases at V and 3 bases at J, with 9 bases in the middle. CDR1 is MGHRA, CDR2 YSYEKL, per germline. Here the CDR3 DNA reads TGCGCCAGCAGCCGCGGGGGAGACACTGAAGCTTTCTTT. Translation: CASSRGGDTEAFF.